The rows below give T cell receptor beta chains drawn from one sample of a study of blood T cell repertoires in COVID-19. The data were produced by immunoSEQ multiplex PCR, yet TCRdb's version contains in-frame clones alone and is incomplete. The sample has some 14,000 clones, just under 90% seen once. The sample was peripheral blood. The receptors come from a human donor in a cohort sampled during active COVID-19. CDR3s include the opening cysteine and the closing phenylalanine or tryptophan. The D gene is left open where the match is weak. A row's size may be missing; if present it is once, few, many or a size class.

v_gene	j_gene	abundance	d_gene	CDR3aa	CDR3nt
TRBV7-2	TRBJ2-1	once	TRBD2	CASSLVGRLAGVEQFF	TGTGCCAGCAGCTTAGTTGGCCGACTAGCGGGAGTTGAGCAGTTCTTC
TRBV5-6	TRBJ2-5	-	-	CASSLPHPDTFQETQYF	TGTGCCAGCAGCTTGCCCCATCCAGACACCTTCCAAGAGACCCAGTACTTC
TRBV2	TRBJ1-3	-	-	CASGEGPISGNTIYF	TGTGCCAGCGGGGAGGGCCCAATCTCTGGAAACACCATATATTTT
TRBV11-3	TRBJ2-5	-	TRBD2	CASSLVGNGRAVETQYF	TGTGCCAGCAGCTTAGTGGGGAACGGGAGGGCCGTGGAGACCCAGTACTTC
TRBV19	TRBJ1-3	once	-	CASNFAATSGNTIYF	TGTGCCAGTAACTTCGCGGCGACCTCTGGAAACACCATATATTTT
TRBV7-9	TRBJ2-3	-	-	CASSLGVRLTDTQYF	TGTGCCAGCAGCTTAGGTGTCAGACTCACAGATACGCAGTATTTT
TRBV7-3	TRBJ1-2	few	-	CASSLTGANYGYTF	TGTGCCAGCAGCTTAACGGGCGCGAACTATGGCTACACCTTC
TRBV7-2	TRBJ2-2	-	TRBD2	CASSLAAGLAGGNTGELFF	TGTGCCAGCAGCTTAGCGGCCGGACTAGCGGGAGGGAACACCGGGGAGCTGTTTTTT
TRBV7-3	TRBJ2-7	-	-	CAIIHEQYF	TGTGCCATTATCCACGAGCAGTACTTC
TRBV6-2/TRBV6-3	TRBJ2-7	-	TRBD2	CASSPQPGLASLACEQYF	TGTGCCAGCAGCCCCCAACCAGGACTAGCGTCTTTGGCCTGCGAGCAGTACTTC